This T cell receptor (beta chain) came from a study of a mutant IDH1 vaccine in newly diagnosed glioma. Study in general: Of treated patients, around 62% were men and approximately 40% women, averaging 40.4 years. Most patients had received both radiotherapy and temozolomide, the prior options being radiotherapy, temozolomide, or both. Notes on the study in general: Among top peripheral T cell clonotypes, changes seemed unrelated to pseudoprogression.

Libraries were prepared by immunoSEQ multiplex PCR; TCRdb keeps only in-frame clonotypes and omits some of them. The sample holds fewer than 45,000 clones; roughly 90% are singletons and the top ten take 3.9%. Only one count was recorded for this clone. Its target is unknown. Sample time point: week 23, last vaccination. Each dose delivered 300 ug of mutant IDH1 20-mer peptide subcutaneously with imiquimod. Each astrocytoma in the donors was new, WHO grade 3 or 4, IDH1-mutant and ATRX-lost. Sequenced here: PBMCs, sampled from a glioma patient whose treatment included an IDH1 peptide vaccine. This receptor was identified in a man aged 50-59 years with glioma.

For the CDR3, the DNA is TGTGCCACCAGCACTGGCTCGGTGGCAAACACTGAAGCTTTCTTT. It translates to CATSTGSVANTEAFF. This chain connects TRBV15 to TRBJ1-1, with D hard to call. The V end lost 4 bases, the J end lost 2 bases, and 14 bases lay between the germline ends. Germline V CDR1 and CDR2: LNHNV, YYDKDF (reference sequence). This CDR3 has 15 residues. The entire variable domain, with the rest obtained from reference TRBV15 and TRBJ1-1, is as follows: DAMVIQNPRYQVTQFGKPVTLSCSQTLNHNVMYWYQQKSSQAPKLLFHYYDKDFNNEADTPDNFQSRRPNTSFCFLDIRSPGLGDTAMYLCATSTGSVANTEAFFGQGTRLTVV.